The TCR beta chain under discussion was sequenced for a study of T cells in Graves' hyperthyroidism and ophthalmopathy. As for the study in general: Upon initial diagnosis and before any treatment, peripheral blood was collected.

Trimming shortened V by 5 bases and J by 0 bases, and 16 bases separated the two germline ends. Germline assignment: CDR1 SEHNR and CDR2 FQNEAQ (reference sequence). The CDR3 sequence is 16 residues long. This clonotype has at least ten counts. If no ophthalmopathy progression occurred within 18 months, Graves' hyperthyroidism was stable. RNA transcripts provided the source from which TCR beta CDR3 regions were amplified. HTBI primers were employed in a first-round RT-PCR of the TCR CDR3. One entry per CDR3 protein results from TCRdb running MiXCR on the multiplex PCR reads. The sample holds 750,000 to 900,000 distinct CDR3 sequences, over 35% seen once.

This chain links TRBV7-9 with TRBJ1-2, with D possibly matching TRBD1 (6 bases). This clonotype originated in a man aged 18 to 30 with Graves' hyperthyroidism. The specimen sequenced was blood. The CDR3 spells CASSNRDGGSNYGYTF. DNA for the CDR3: TGTGCCAGCAGCAACAGGGACGGGGGCTCTAACTATGGCTACACCTTC.